This T cell receptor (beta chain) is from a study of T cell responses to AZD1222 COVID-19 vaccine. Findings of the study overall: Elevations in Spike-specific TCR breadth and depth followed administration of two AZD1222 doses.

Profiled with immunoSEQ multiplex PCR; TCRdb holds only in-frame clones, not every one. The sample lists under 150,000 clones, around 92% seen once, with about 2.7% in the top ten. Trimming at V came to 8 bases and at J to 7 bases, leaving 19 bases not matched to a gene. The CDR3 has 17 amino acids. Germline CDR1 and CDR2: MNHEY and SMNVEV (reference sequence). Comments on this clone: Its antigen remains unidentified.

This material consisted of peripheral blood, taken on day 0 of AZD1222 vaccination. The chain links TRBV27 to TRBJ2-1; 8 bases align to TRBD2. The TCR comes from an adult in good health. CDR3 amino acids: CASRTLETGLDWNEQFF. The CDR3 DNA follows: TGTGCCAGCCGAACCCTAGAAACGGGACTAGACTGGAATGAGCAGTTCTTC.